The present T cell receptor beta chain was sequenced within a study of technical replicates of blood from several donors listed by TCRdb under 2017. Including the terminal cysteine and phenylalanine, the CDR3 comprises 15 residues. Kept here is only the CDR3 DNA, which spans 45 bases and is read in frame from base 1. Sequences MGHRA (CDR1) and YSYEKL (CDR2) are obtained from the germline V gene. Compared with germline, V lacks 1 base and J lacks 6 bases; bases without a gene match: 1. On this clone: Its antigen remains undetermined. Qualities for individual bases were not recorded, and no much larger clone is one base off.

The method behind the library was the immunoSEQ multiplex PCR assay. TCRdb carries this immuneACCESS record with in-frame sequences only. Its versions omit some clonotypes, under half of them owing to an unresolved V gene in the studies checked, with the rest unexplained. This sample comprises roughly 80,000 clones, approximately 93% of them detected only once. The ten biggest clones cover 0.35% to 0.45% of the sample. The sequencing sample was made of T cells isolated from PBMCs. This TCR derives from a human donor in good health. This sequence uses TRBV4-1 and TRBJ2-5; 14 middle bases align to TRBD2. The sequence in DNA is TGCGCCAGCAGCCAAGGGACTAGCGGGAGGAAGACCCAGTACTTC. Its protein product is CASSQGTSGRKTQYF.